This record covers a single TCR beta chain. The antigen is undetermined. Oncomine TCR Beta short-read sequencing was applied to DNA from cultured CD4+ T cells. MiXCR was run by TCRdb on the PCR reads, yielding one entry per CDR3 protein. The sample holds roughly 4,400 distinct CDR3 sequences; less than 60% are singletons and the top ten take around 20%. This sample was included in a study of vaccination and CD4 T cells after COVID-19. Study context: Across the group, participants received two doses of either BNT162b2 or mRNA-1273 vaccine. Study results and limitations: Convalescent patients' median share of reactive clones seen only post-vaccination was around 90%. Spike mono-reactivity was the property of 304 of 307 vaccine-specific clones in convalescent patients.

Specified treatment: approximately nine-day PBMC culture with coronavirus spike peptide pools or control peptides (ViraFEST assay). PCR tests turned positive between March and December 2020, before US Alpha, Beta and Delta variants. The CDR3 extends over 15 amino acids. The V gene lost 5 bases and the J gene lost 6 bases, with 20 bases spanning the gap. The germline CDR1 and CDR2 sequences are MNHEY and SMNVEV (reference sequence). The source is a human donor who had recovered from COVID-19. The rearrangement uses TRBV27 and TRBJ2-7, with a tentative D call TRBD2 (6 bases). The material sequenced was CD4+ T cells from blood, cultured in vitro. In DNA, the CDR3 is TGTGCCAGCAGTCCGGAGGGATACGGGACCGGCGAGCAGTACTTC. It is translated as CASSPEGYGTGEQYF.